The 12 T cell receptor beta chains below were found in one sample sequenced in a study of CD8 T cells in ankylosing spondylitis. TCRdb fed the 5' RACE reads into MiXCR, producing one record per CDR3 protein. This table holds about 150,000 distinct CDR3 sequences, 9.5% to 12% found once. The sample taken for sequencing was blood, either unsorted or a sorted T cell fraction (not recorded which). The origin of the receptors is a female donor with ankylosing spondylitis or in good health (not recorded which).

There are a few counts of this clonotype. CDR3 amino acids: CASSPGKTGELFF. Written as DNA, the CDR3 is TGTGCCAGCAGTCCGGGGAAGACCGGGGAGCTGTTTTTT. The chain uses TRBV12-3 or TRBV12-4 and TRBJ2-2; possibly TRBD2 for D (5 bases). Deletions cut 5 bases from V and 5 bases from J, with 9 bases between. This CDR3 is 13 amino acids long.

As regards this clonotype: Since a much larger clone is just one base distant, this may be a read error. This sequence joins TRBV21-1 and TRBJ1-5; the D call of TRBD1 is as the table states it, not checked on the DNA. TRBV21-1 is shown as a pseudogene. This CDR3 region has 17 residues. The CDR3 nucleotides read TGTGCCAGCAGCAAAAAAGGGACAGGGAGCAACAATCAGCGCCAGCATTTT. Encoded protein: CASSKKGTGSNNQRQHF.

This clonotype was seen at least ten times. The rearrangement joins TRBV3-1 to TRBJ1-1; D is uncertain. Germline V gene sequence: CDR1 LGHDT, CDR2 YNNKEL (reference sequence). This CDR3 region has 14 residues. Deletions cut 1 base from V and 0 bases from J, with 6 bases between. In DNA form, the CDR3 reads TGTGCCAGCAGCCAAGGGTTTATGAACACTGAAGCTTTCTTT. As protein: CASSQGFMNTEAFF.

This clonotype was observed a handful of times. The CDR3 protein is CASSQAPMGNSGNTIYF. CDR3 nucleotide sequence: TGCGCCAGCAGCCAAGCCCCTATGGGGAACTCTGGAAACACCATATATTTT. The V and J genes are TRBV4-1 and TRBJ1-3; D is uncertain. Between the trimmed V and J ends, which lost 1 base and 0 bases, there was a span of 13 bases. The CDR3 covers 17 residues. The V gene's germline CDR1 is MGHRA and CDR2 YSYEKL.

The sample holds many counts of this clonotype. This chain joins TRBV20-1 and TRBJ2-2; TRBD1 is a possible D gene (6 bases). The ends were cut back, 3 bases at V and 5 bases at J, with 10 bases in the middle. Germline lookup yields CDR1 DFQATT and CDR2 SNEGSKA (reference sequence). This CDR3 contains 13 residues. In DNA form, the CDR3 reads TGCAGTGCTAGTCAGGGGAGTACCGGGGAGCTGTTTTTT. It translates to CSASQGSTGELFF.

This clonotype was detected ten times or more. V is TRBV19 and J is TRBJ2-7; D tentatively fits TRBD1 or TRBD2 (5 bases each). The CDR3 length is 14 residues. V gave up 4 bases and J gave up 0 bases, with 10 bases separating them. CDR1 and CDR2 (germline): LNHDA, SQIVND (reference sequence). In DNA form, the CDR3 reads TGTGCCAGTAGTACGAGGGGCAACTCCTACGAGCAGTACTTC. This translates into CASSTRGNSYEQYF.

This clonotype was counted ten times or more. This chain uses TRBV20-1 with TRBJ1-4, with D hard to call. This CDR3 contains 13 residues. Germline V gene data show CDR1 as DFQATT and CDR2 as SNEGSKA (reference sequence). Trimming removed 3 bases at V and 4 bases at J, with 9 bases between. The CDR3 sequence is CSASPDRNEKLFF. The DNA of the CDR3 is TGCAGTGCTAGCCCCGATCGTAATGAAAAACTGTTTTTT.

The chain links TRBV10-2 to TRBJ2-7; D might be TRBD1 (5 bases). V was pared by 0 bases and J by 5 bases, with 11 bases between. Germline V gene data show CDR1 as WSHSY and CDR2 as SAAADI. There are 14 residues in the CDR3. DNA of the CDR3: TGCGCCAGCAGTGAGTCCAGGGTAATGGACGAGCAGTACTTC. Protein: CASSESRVMDEQYF.

This clonotype showed up just a few times. This chain links TRBV24-1 with TRBJ2-5; D may be TRBD1 or TRBD2 (5 bases each). Trimming shortened V by 4 bases and J by 1 base, and 12 bases separated the two germline ends. This CDR3 region has 15 residues. Germline V gene lookup returns CDR1 KGHDR and CDR2 SFDVKD. DNA for the CDR3: TGTGCCACCAGTGACTCGGGACGTCTCCAAGAGACCCAGTACTTC. Protein product: CATSDSGRLQETQYF.

The V gene is TRBV11-1, the J gene TRBJ1-5; tentative D call: TRBD1 (5 bases). The CDR3 is 18 amino acids. Germline loops: CDR1 SGHAT, CDR2 FQDESV (reference sequence). Trimming cost V 8 bases and J 3 bases, with 26 bases left between them. The CDR3 DNA follows: TGTGCCAGCCAAAAAAGTGGGACTTCCCGATATAACAATCAGCCCCAGCATTTT. Its translation is CASQKSGTSRYNNQPQHF.

V gene TRBV2 combines with J gene TRBJ1-5; TRBD1 aligns across 9 bases. From germline, CDR1 is SNHLY and CDR2 FYNNEI. The CDR3 loop spans 14 amino acids. J lost 3 bases, V lost 6 bases, and 3 bases had no gene match. The CDR3 DNA sequence: TGTGCCAGCAGGGACAGGGGTACCAATCAGCCCCAGCATTTT. It translates to CASRDRGTNQPQHF.

Many counts were recorded for this clonotype. J is TRBJ2-1 and V is TRBV20-1, with 8 bases fitting TRBD2. The germline V gene encodes CDR1 DFQATT and CDR2 SNEGSKA (reference sequence). This CDR3 has 13 amino acids. CDR3 bases: TGCAGCCCCCAACGGAGCGGGAGTTATGAGCAGTTCTTC. Residues: CSPQRSGSYEQFF.